This T cell receptor (beta chain) was captured by sequencing in a study of shared clonotypes between healthy human individuals. Across the study: Used for every donor were three CD4 naive, three CD4 memory, two CD8 naive and one CD8 memory plate. Findings of the study overall: Sample collection involved blood only; tissue repertoires are likely different. In general, naive subsets displayed greater estimated richness than memory subsets did.

Germline values: CDR1 GTSNPN, CDR2 SVGIG (reference sequence). The CDR3 runs to 17 residues. Between the trimmed V and J ends, which lost 0 bases and 0 bases, there was a span of 17 bases. Sorted-subset replicate PCR reactions were performed with 150 to 200 ng DNA, corresponding to 30,000 or so T cell genomes. Sequenced by immunoSEQ multiplex PCR; TCRdb stores in-frame clones only, minus some. The top ten hold 0.37% of the sample, which has approximately 2,300,000 clones, around 92% seen once. This clone turned up a few times. Its target is not known. The TCR sequence derives from a man younger than 30 in good health. Some clones in this sample may be carry-over from other donors' samples. The gene calls are TRBV30 and TRBJ1-1, with D unclear. The specimen was naive CD4+ T cells from PBMCs. As for subset: CD45RA+ positively selected. The CDR3 spells CAWSVIRASGMNTEAFF. CDR3 coding DNA: TGTGCCTGGAGTGTAATCCGAGCCAGCGGTATGAACACTGAAGCTTTCTTT.